One sample yielded the 11 T cell receptor beta chains listed below, sequenced in a study of blood T cell repertoires in COVID-19. Assay used: immunoSEQ multiplex PCR; TCRdb lists only in-frame clones, some missing. The table has a few hundred thousand clones, approximately 90% seen once; the top ten hold around a tenth. The sample was PBMCs or T cells enriched from blood (not recorded which). The source is a middle-aged woman who had recovered from COVID-19.

The chain is built from TRBV2 and TRBJ2-5, with D possibly matching TRBD2 (7 bases). Trimming stripped 6 bases from V and 4 bases from J, with 21 bases between. Germline-derived CDR1 and CDR2 are SNHLY and FYNNEI. The CDR3 loop spans 16 amino acids. The CDR3 protein is CASRNPRGGRRETQYF. CDR3 coding DNA: TGTGCCAGCAGGAATCCTAGGGGGGGGAGAAGAGAGACCCAGTACTTC.

This clone was found a few times. The chain has TRBV3-1 (or the pseudogene TRBV3-2) and TRBJ2-5, with TRBD2 matching over 9 bases. V lost 2 bases to trimming and J lost 2 bases; unmatched junction nucleotides: 15. Germline assignment: CDR1 LGHDT and CDR2 YNNKEL (reference sequence). This CDR3 spans 19 amino acids. In DNA form, the CDR3 reads TGTGCCAGCAGCCAAATCGGAACTAGCGGGTGGCTCTTTCAAGAGACCCAGTACTTC. Translating gives CASSQIGTSGWLFQETQYF.

The chain joins TRBV7-2 to TRBJ1-2; possible D gene TRBD1, 6 bases. The CDR3 has 13 amino acids. The V end lost 7 bases, the J end lost 2 bases, and 11 bases lay between the germline ends. From germline, CDR1 is SGHTA and CDR2 FQGNSA. CDR3 bases: TGTGCCAGCACCATGACAGGCAACTATGGCTACACCTTC. The encoded protein is CASTMTGNYGYTF.

V usage is TRBV19 and J usage is TRBJ1-6; 8 bases agree with TRBD1. The junction had 9 bases not matched to a gene; V was cut back by 7 bases and J by 7 bases. This CDR3 region has 15 residues. Germline CDR1 is LNHDA and CDR2 is SQIVND (reference sequence). The CDR3 nucleotides are TGTGCCAGTACCAGGCGGACAGGGAGGAATTCACCCCTCCACTTT. This gives the protein CASTRRTGRNSPLHF.

CDR3 nucleotide sequence: TGTGCCAGCAGTTTCGGACAGGGTTACTCACCCCTCCACTTT. Protein: CASSFGQGYSPLHF. The chain couples TRBV6-5 to TRBJ1-6; 8 positions agree with TRBD1. The CDR3 has 14 amino acids. In germline, CDR1 is MNHEY, CDR2 SVGAGI. Trimming cost V 4 bases and J 10 bases; bases outside gene matches: 6.

This rearrangement joins TRBV11-3 to TRBJ2-1; the match to TRBD2 covers 8 bases. This CDR3 is 15 amino acids long. The J segment lost 7 bases and the V segment lost 4 bases, leaving 9 bases of the junction unmatched. CDR1 and CDR2 (germline): SGHNT, YENEEA. CDR3 nucleotides: TGTGCCAGCAGCTCTAGGACTAGCTCCTCAAATGAGCAGTTCTTC. It translates to CASSSRTSSSNEQFF.

V gene TRBV11-3 combines with J gene TRBJ2-5; D remains unclear. The CDR3 totals 11 residues. Trimming pared 3 bases from V and 4 bases from J, leaving 3 bases between. Germline assignment: CDR1 SGHNT and CDR2 YENEEA. CDR3 residues: CASSFGETQYF. In DNA form, the CDR3 reads TGTGCCAGCAGCTTCGGAGAGACCCAGTACTTC.

The gene calls are TRBV7-3 and TRBJ2-5; 7 bases match TRBD2. The CDR3 is 14 residues long. V lost 3 bases and J lost 2; bases outside the gene matches: 3. The germline gives CDR1 SGHTA, CDR2 FQGTGA. The CDR3 sequence: CASSLGGRQETQYF. CDR3 coding DNA: TGTGCCAGCAGCTTGGGCGGGAGACAAGAGACCCAGTACTTC.

CDR3 residues: CASSLTGDQETQYF. The CDR3 region has the DNA TGTGCCAGCAGCTTAACCGGGGACCAAGAGACCCAGTACTTC. This rearrangement joins TRBV7-2 to TRBJ2-5; D perhaps matches TRBD2 (5 bases). Germline V CDR1 and CDR2: SGHTA, FQGNSA. This CDR3 contains 14 residues. V gave up 2 bases and J gave up 0 bases, with 7 bases separating them.

V usage is TRBV11-2 and J usage is TRBJ2-5; the match to TRBD2 covers 7 bases. J lost 5 bases, V lost 5 bases, and 17 bases had no gene match. There are 17 residues in the CDR3. Germline CDR1 and CDR2: SGHAT and FQNNGV. The CDR3: CASSQISGITFRETQYF. The CDR3 nucleotides are TGTGCCAGCAGCCAAATCAGCGGGATTACTTTTAGGGAGACCCAGTACTTC.

V is TRBV5-4 and J is TRBJ2-7; the match to TRBD1 covers 9 bases. The CDR3 has 15 residues. V trimming: 4 bases; J trimming: 2 bases; junction bases outside the gene matches: 7. The germline gives CDR1 SGHNT, CDR2 YYREEE (reference sequence). As DNA, the CDR3 is TGTGCCAGCAGCCCGCGGACAGGGGCAACCTACGAGCAGTACTTC. Amino acids: CASSPRTGATYEQYF.